These 20 T cell receptor beta chains came from one sample sequenced in a study of PD-L1 blockade in urothelial cancer. Time point reported: peripheral blood 6 weeks after treatment start. TCRdb keeps only in-frame clones here, not all; method: immunoSEQ multiplex PCR. This sample yields around 50,000 clones, of which about 85% are seen a single time; roughly 1.9% belongs to the top ten. The specimen was PBMCs, collected around atezolizumab (anti-PD-L1) treatment. The receptors come from a man in his fifties or sixties with urothelial cancer.

This clone was observed a few times. The rearrangement uses TRBV6-5 and TRBJ2-7; possibly TRBD2 for D (6 bases). Germline V gives CDR1 MNHEY, CDR2 SVGAGI. V lost 6 bases and J 8 bases, leaving 8 bases between the germline ends. The length of the CDR3 is 10 residues. CDR3 sequence reads: CASSSGQQYF. The CDR3, as DNA: TGTGCCAGCAGCAGCGGGCAGCAGTACTTC.

This clone has only a few counts. The rearrangement uses TRBV10-3 and TRBJ1-6, with a weak D call TRBD1 (6 bases). Germline V CDR1 and CDR2: ENHRY, SYGVKD. Trimming took off 0 bases at V and 10 bases at J, with 16 bases between the two ends. This CDR3 contains 16 residues. The CDR3 sequence: CAISESTPGVRSPLHF. The CDR3 nucleotides are TGTGCCATCAGTGAGTCGACTCCAGGGGTGAGATCACCCCTCCACTTT.

V usage is TRBV4-1 and J usage is TRBJ2-2; D might be TRBD2 (6 bases). V lost 0 bases and J lost 6, with 11 bases in between. Germline V gene data show CDR1 as MGHRA and CDR2 as YSYEKL. The length of the CDR3 is 15 residues. CDR3 DNA sequence: TGCGCCAGCAGCCAAGAACTACTAGCTCCCGGGGAGCTGTTTTTT. Protein: CASSQELLAPGELFF.

A single count supports this clone. The chain links TRBV10-3 to TRBJ2-3; 7 positions match TRBD2. Trimming removed 0 bases from V and 4 bases from J; junction bases left unmatched: 4. CDR3 size: 15 residues. Germline CDR1 and CDR2: ENHRY and SYGVKD. The CDR3 DNA reads as TGTGCCATCAGTGAGTCACTTCGGGGGGCAGATACGCAGTATTTT. Translated: CAISESLRGADTQYF.

The rearrangement joins TRBV27 to TRBJ1-1; 7 bases map to TRBD1. CDR3 length: 13 amino acids. With 5 bases clipped from V and 4 bases from J, the junction kept 4 bases outside the gene matches. Germline values: CDR1 MNHEY, CDR2 SMNVEV (reference sequence). CDR3 in amino acids: CASSLGQTTEAFF. DNA for the CDR3: TGTGCCAGCAGTCTGGGACAGACCACTGAAGCTTTCTTT.

This sequence joins TRBV7-6 and TRBJ1-1; 8 nucleotides match TRBD1. Looked up from germline, CDR1 is SGHVS and CDR2 is FNYEAQ. V dropped 1 base and J dropped 1; count of bases not matched to a gene: 8. This CDR3 has 17 residues. In DNA, the CDR3 is TGTGCCAGCAGCTTAGTAGGACAGGGATCTTCGAACACTGAAGCTTTCTTT. Protein sequence: CASSLVGQGSSNTEAFF.

This clone was seen more than once but under ten times. J is TRBJ2-1 and V is TRBV7-8, with D possibly matching TRBD2 (6 bases). Trimming shortened V by 1 base and J by 6 bases, and 16 bases separated the two germline ends. Germline-derived CDR1 and CDR2 are SGHVS and FQNEAQ. The CDR3 totals 16 residues. Here the CDR3 reads CASSLGDRERGNEQFF. In nucleotides, the CDR3 is TGTGCCAGCAGCTTAGGTGACCGGGAGAGGGGCAATGAGCAGTTCTTC.

Only a few counts were recorded for this clone. This chain joins TRBV18 and TRBJ1-1; TRBD1 matches 7 bases. After removal of 3 bases from V and 1 base from J, the junction contained 5 bases not matched to a gene. Germline CDR1 KGHSH, CDR2 LQKENI. The CDR3 loop spans 15 amino acids. As DNA, the CDR3 is TGTGCCAGCTCACCCCTGACAGGGTCGAACACTGAAGCTTTCTTT. Translating gives CASSPLTGSNTEAFF.

The chain uses TRBV18 and TRBJ2-2; TRBD2 might be the D (7 bases). The V gene lost 6 bases and the J gene lost 9 bases, with 20 bases spanning the gap. Germline V gives CDR1 KGHSH, CDR2 LQKENI. This CDR3 comprises 15 residues. The CDR3 is CASSGGRPGFWELFF. CDR3 in DNA: TGTGCCAGCTCCGGGGGGCGGCCCGGCTTCTGGGAGCTGTTTTTT.

The V call is TRBV7-9, the J call TRBJ2-1; 8 bases match TRBD1. The CDR3 has 13 residues. V was clipped by 6 bases and J by 9 bases; unmatched bases: 7. CDR1 and CDR2 from the germline V gene are SEHNR and FQNEAQ (reference sequence). CDR3 protein: CASSSSGGREQFF. CDR3 coding DNA: TGTGCCAGCAGTTCCTCAGGGGGCCGTGAGCAGTTCTTC.

The chain is built from TRBV30 and TRBJ1-4; D is unclear. Per the germline V gene, CDR1 is GTSNPN and CDR2 is SVGIG (reference sequence). This CDR3 spans 17 amino acids. Trimming removed 1 base at V and 7 bases at J, with 22 bases between. CDR3 sequence (DNA): TGTGCCTGGAGTGCCCCCGGAGCGACCAGAAGAGGTGAAAAACTGTTTTTT. This encodes CAWSAPGATRRGEKLFF.

The rearrangement links TRBV9 to TRBJ2-3; D may be TRBD2 (6 bases). Germline V CDR1 and CDR2: SGDLS, YYNGEE. With 3 bases removed from V and 0 bases from J, the gap between germline ends came to 14 bases. This CDR3 contains 16 residues. DNA of the CDR3: TGTGCCAGCAGCGAAAGACTAGACGGGAGCACAGATACGCAGTATTTT. It codes for CASSERLDGSTDTQYF. Based on the CDR3 plus reference TRBV9 and TRBJ2-3, the full variable domain is DSGVTQTPKHLITATGQRVTLRCSPRSGDLSVYWYQQSLDQGLQFLIQYYNGEERAKGNILERFSAQQFPDLHSELNLSSLELGDSALYFCASSERLDGSTDTQYFGPGTRLTVL.

CDR3 in amino acids: CASRSSGIHNEQFF. The DNA for the CDR3 is TGTGCCAGCAGATCCAGCGGAATACACAATGAGCAGTTCTTC. J is TRBJ2-1 and V is TRBV27, with D perhaps matching TRBD2 (5 bases). Trimming stripped 6 bases from V and 5 bases from J, with 14 bases between. The CDR3 contains 14 residues. The germline V gene has CDR1 MNHEY and CDR2 SMNVEV (reference sequence).

The DNA for the CDR3 is TGCGCCAGCAGCCCAGCCGGGGGAAGCAATCAGCCCCAGCATTTT. It codes for CASSPAGGSNQPQHF. The gene calls are TRBV5-1 and TRBJ1-5; D possibly corresponds to TRBD1 (5 bases). Trimming removed 4 bases at V and 1 base at J, with 12 bases between. The germline V gene has CDR1 SGHRS and CDR2 YFSETQ. CDR3 length equals 15 residues.

The V and J genes are TRBV28 and TRBJ2-5; TRBD2 matches 14 bases. This CDR3 contains 16 residues. With 8 bases clipped from V and 5 bases from J, the junction kept 10 bases outside the gene matches. Germline V lookup: CDR1 MDHEN, CDR2 SYDVKM. This CDR3 reads CASFQGLAGDRETQYF. The CDR3 region has the DNA TGTGCCAGCTTTCAGGGACTAGCGGGAGACAGGGAGACCCAGTACTTC.

V and J are TRBV10-1 and TRBJ2-7, with 13 bases fitting TRBD2. The CDR3 spans 16 residues. Germline loops: CDR1 WNHNN, CDR2 SYGVQD (reference sequence). Losses at the gene ends were 1 base for V and 0 bases for J; bases not matched to a gene: 0. For the CDR3, the DNA is TGCGCCAGCAGTGAGTGGACTAGCGGGGGCTCCTACGAGCAGTACTTC. Its protein product is CASSEWTSGGSYEQYF.

The chain uses TRBV2 and TRBJ1-2; maybe TRBD1 (5 bases). Germline V gene data show CDR1 as SNHLY and CDR2 as FYNNEI. The CDR3 sequence is 13 residues long. The V gene lost 7 bases and the J gene lost 2 bases, with 11 bases spanning the gap. The DNA of the CDR3 is TGTGCCAGCACAGGGTTGATAAACTATGGCTACACCTTC. Protein: CASTGLINYGYTF.

The chain couples TRBV9 to TRBJ1-6; 7 bases map to TRBD1. This CDR3 has 15 residues. Germline V gene sequence: CDR1 SGDLS, CDR2 YYNGEE. V gave up 4 bases and J gave up 8 bases; unmatched junction bases: 9. CDR3 in DNA: TGTGCCAGCAGCCCTCCGGGACAGCCATATTCACCCCTCCACTTT. Translating gives CASSPPGQPYSPLHF.

This sequence joins TRBV7-2 and TRBJ2-1; D gene ambiguous. Germline loops: CDR1 SGHTA, CDR2 FQGNSA. Trimming removed 3 bases at V and 3 bases at J, with 9 bases between. The CDR3 length is 14 residues. The CDR3 reads CASSFSLLYNEQFF. Here the CDR3 DNA reads TGTGCCAGCAGCTTCTCCCTCCTCTACAATGAGCAGTTCTTC.

The chain uses TRBV4-1 and TRBJ2-5; 11 nucleotides match TRBD2. This CDR3 is 18 amino acids long. Germline CDR1 is MGHRA and CDR2 is YSYEKL. J was trimmed by 3 bases and V by 0 bases; bases with no gene match: 9. CDR3 protein: CASSQDWVAGGPEETQYF. CDR3 DNA: TGCGCCAGCAGCCAAGATTGGGTAGCGGGGGGGCCGGAAGAGACCCAGTACTTC.